This passage covers 23 T cell receptor beta chains from one sample sequenced in a study of blood T cell repertoires in COVID-19 (TCRdb year 2020). Library preparation used the immunoSEQ multiplex PCR assay. Drawn from immuneACCESS, this table holds only the in-frame rearrangements with V and J called that TCRdb kept. Clones are partly lost; checked studies trace under half to an unresolved V gene and leave the rest unexplained. Within this sample are 65,000 or so clones, with approximately 88% of them counted one time only. The top ten constitute roughly 10% of the sample. Specimen: peripheral blood. These receptors were obtained from a man younger than 40 with COVID-19, enrolled during active disease.

J is TRBJ2-7 and V is TRBV5-5; 11 bases map to TRBD1. The CDR3 has 13 residues. Germline CDR1 SGHKS, CDR2 YYEKEE (reference sequence). Trimming removed 10 bases from V and 2 bases from J; junction bases left unmatched: 5. The CDR3 DNA sequence: TGTGCCTCACGGACAGGGGGCACCTACGAGCAGTACTTC. Protein sequence: CASRTGGTYEQYF.

The genes are TRBV4-3 and TRBJ2-7; no firm D call. CDR3 length: 15 residues. The ends were cut back, 1 base at V and 0 bases at J, with 10 bases in the middle. The germline V gene encodes CDR1 LGHNA and CDR2 YSLEER. In DNA, the CDR3 is TGCGCCAGCAGCCAAGGAAGGCGGAGCTCCTACGAGCAGTACTTC. Protein: CASSQGRRSSYEQYF.

This clone was recorded a few times. This CDR3 is also generated by other DNA sequences in the sample. The chain combines TRBV7-2 with TRBJ1-2; D may be TRBD1 (6 bases). The CDR3 is made up of 15 amino acids. V was trimmed by 3 bases and J by 7 bases, leaving 18 bases between them. Per the germline V gene, CDR1 is SGHTA and CDR2 is FQGNSA. The CDR3 spells CASSFGHGGAGGYTF. For the CDR3, the DNA is TGTGCCAGCAGCTTTGGCCACGGGGGGGCGGGTGGCTACACCTTC.

The chain combines TRBV10-2 with TRBJ1-5; D might be TRBD1 (5 bases). V shed 5 bases and J shed 7 bases, with 9 bases lying between them. Per the germline V gene, CDR1 is WSHSY and CDR2 is SAAADI. This CDR3 comprises 12 residues. The CDR3 region is CASSSGQQPQHF. CDR3 DNA: TGCGCCAGCAGTTCAGGGCAACAGCCCCAGCATTTT.

The V call is TRBV6-5, the J call TRBJ2-7; 7 nucleotides agree with TRBD2. There are 15 residues in the CDR3. CDR1 and CDR2 from the germline V gene are MNHEY and SVGAGI. Trimming took 4 bases from V and 1 from J; bases not matched to a gene: 7. The CDR3 region has the DNA TGTGCCAGCAGTTTGTTGAGCGGGGTATCCTACGAGCAGTACTTC. Amino acid sequence: CASSLLSGVSYEQYF.

The chain employs TRBV19 and TRBJ2-7, with a tentative D call TRBD1 (6 bases). The CDR3 is made up of 14 amino acids. Germline CDR1 and CDR2: LNHDA and SQIVND (reference sequence). V gave up 2 bases and J gave up 0 bases, with 8 bases separating them. The CDR3 nucleotides are TGTGCCAGTAGTATATGGGGGCTCTCCTACGAGCAGTACTTC. It encodes CASSIWGLSYEQYF.

This chain connects TRBV10-3 to TRBJ2-7; no clear D gene. The CDR3 is 14 amino acids. The V and J ends lost 5 bases and 0 bases respectively, with 11 bases between them. Germline CDR1 reads ENHRY; CDR2 reads SYGVKD. The CDR3 reads CAISQTLRSYEQYF. In nucleotides, the CDR3 is TGTGCCATCAGTCAGACTCTCCGCTCCTACGAGCAGTACTTC.

This clone appeared once. The V call is TRBV5-1, the J call TRBJ2-3, with 8 bases matching TRBD2. V lost 0 bases, J lost 5 bases, and 2 bases stayed unmatched. The CDR3 is 14 residues long. The germline V gene has CDR1 SGHRS and CDR2 YFSETQ. The CDR3 coding sequence is TGCGCCAGCAGCTTGGAAGCGGGAGAAGATACGCAGTATTTT. It encodes CASSLEAGEDTQYF.

This clone has just a few counts. The J gene is TRBJ1-2, the V gene TRBV2; 9 bases are a match to TRBD1. Per the germline V gene, CDR1 is SNHLY and CDR2 is FYNNEI. V lost 7 bases to trimming and J lost 6 bases; unmatched junction nucleotides: 15. The CDR3 loop spans 16 amino acids. CDR3: CASIGTGYSLKDGYTF. In nucleotides, the CDR3 is TGTGCCAGCATTGGGACAGGGTACAGCTTAAAGGATGGCTACACCTTC.

The chain uses TRBV6-5 and TRBJ1-2, with D tentatively TRBD1 (6 bases). There are 13 residues in the CDR3. V was shortened by 5 bases and J by 2 bases, with 9 bases between the two germline ends. The germline gives CDR1 MNHEY, CDR2 SVGAGI. CDR3 sequence: CASSIQGNYGYTF. The CDR3 DNA sequence: TGTGCCAGCAGTATACAGGGAAACTATGGCTACACCTTC.

The chain links TRBV15 to TRBJ2-5; the D gene is possibly TRBD1 (7 bases). V gave up 1 base and J gave up 5 bases, with 17 bases separating them. The CDR3 loop spans 16 amino acids. Germline CDR1 reads LNHNV; CDR2 reads YYDKDF (reference sequence). The CDR3 DNA is TGTGCCACCAGCAGAGGTGCAGGGGGAGGAAGCGAGACCCAGTACTTC. Translation: CATSRGAGGGSETQYF.

The count of this clone is one. The gene calls are TRBV6-5 and TRBJ2-2; 8 bases are a match to TRBD2. CDR3 size: 15 residues. V was clipped by 2 bases and J by 4 bases; unmatched bases: 3. The germline V gene has CDR1 MNHEY and CDR2 SVGAGI. The CDR3 DNA follows: TGTGCCAGCAGTTACGGACTAGCAGGCACCGGGGAGCTGTTTTTT. Protein sequence: CASSYGLAGTGELFF.

This chain joins TRBV5-1 and TRBJ2-1; D is unresolved. Germline CDR1 SGHRS, CDR2 YFSETQ. The CDR3 runs 13 residues. The V end lost 4 bases, the J end lost 4 bases, and 9 bases lay between the germline ends. CDR3 protein: CASSPTEYNEQFF. The CDR3 nucleotides are TGCGCCAGCAGCCCTACCGAGTACAATGAGCAGTTCTTC.

CDR3 amino acids: CASSKRFPSPDEQYF. The CDR3 DNA sequence: TGTGCCAGCAGCAAACGGTTCCCTAGCCCCGACGAGCAGTACTTC. The genes are TRBV21-1 and TRBJ2-7; the table's D call, TRBD2, was not checked against the DNA. TRBV21-1 is a recognized pseudogene. The length of the CDR3 is 15 residues.

This rearrangement joins TRBV9 to TRBJ2-3; 11 bases fit TRBD2. The germline V gene encodes CDR1 SGDLS and CDR2 YYNGEE. CDR3 size: 16 residues. V trimming: 4 bases; J trimming: 5 bases; junction bases outside the gene matches: 9. For the CDR3, the DNA is TGTGCCAGCAGCCCCATACTAGCGGGGGCGCTAGATACGCAGTATTTT. As protein: CASSPILAGALDTQYF.

This clone has only one observation. This sequence joins TRBV4-1 and TRBJ2-7; 7 bases are a match to TRBD2. The CDR3 is 16 residues long. Germline V gene lookup returns CDR1 MGHRA and CDR2 YSYEKL. In DNA, the CDR3 is TGCCCCCGCCGCCGCCTCCCGGGCGGGAGAGTATACGAGCAGTACTTC. The encoded protein is CPRRRLPGGRVYEQYF.

This clone was recorded once. The chain recombines TRBV24-1 with TRBJ2-3; D not resolved. The CDR3 spans 14 residues. V was shortened by 0 bases and J by 7 bases, with 10 bases between the two germline ends. Germline loops: CDR1 KGHDR, CDR2 SFDVKD. This chain's CDR3 is CATSDLVSIHTQYF. For the CDR3, the DNA is TGTGCCACCAGTGATTTGGTGAGCATACATACGCAGTATTTT.

This rearrangement joins TRBV18 to TRBJ1-2; D uncertain. V dropped 5 bases and J dropped 8 bases, with 18 bases sitting between them. Germline V gene data show CDR1 as KGHSH and CDR2 as LQKENI. This CDR3 contains 14 residues. CDR3 in amino acids: CASSTNEGSNGYTF. CDR3 bases: TGTGCCAGCTCAACGAACGAGGGTTCCAACGGCTACACCTTC.

The genes are TRBV5-1 and TRBJ1-1, with 10 bases aligning to TRBD1. Germline values: CDR1 SGHRS, CDR2 YFSETQ. This CDR3 is 14 amino acids long. With 5 bases clipped from V and 5 bases from J, the junction kept 6 bases outside the gene matches. In DNA form, the CDR3 reads TGCGCCAGCAGACTAAAGGACAGGGGGACTGAAGCTTTCTTT. This encodes CASRLKDRGTEAFF.

The chain links TRBV18 to TRBJ1-4, with D possibly being TRBD1 (6 bases). Germline V gene sequence: CDR1 KGHSH, CDR2 LQKENI. CDR3 size: 20 residues. V lost 3 bases, J lost 4 bases, and 27 bases lay in between. CDR3 nucleotide sequence: TGTGCCAGCTCACCTGTACCGGCAGGGGAACGGAAACAAGTTAATGAAAAACTGTTTTTT. Translated: CASSPVPAGERKQVNEKLFF. Combining the CDR3 with reference TRBV18 and TRBJ1-4 gives the whole variable domain NAGVMQNPRHLVRRRGQEARLRCSPMKGHSHVYWYRQLPEEGLKFMVYLQKENIIDESGMPKERFSAEFPKEGPSILRIQQVVRGDSAAYFCASSPVPAGERKQVNEKLFFGSGTQLSVL.

The chain recombines TRBV7-2 with TRBJ1-5; possibly TRBD1 for D (6 bases). This CDR3 has 14 amino acids. Trimming stripped 1 base from V and 6 bases from J, with 10 bases between. CDR1 and CDR2 from the germline V gene are SGHTA and FQGNSA. The CDR3 sequence is CASSLGQAPQPQHF. The CDR3, as DNA: TGTGCCAGCAGCTTAGGACAGGCTCCTCAGCCCCAGCATTTT.

The chain is built from TRBV7-2 and TRBJ2-3; no clear D gene. Germline CDR1 SGHTA, CDR2 FQGNSA. This CDR3 region has 14 residues. V gave up 2 bases and J gave up 0 bases, with 6 bases separating them. CDR3 coding DNA: TGTGCCAGCAGCTTATTTCCTAGCACAGATACGCAGTATTTT. Protein: CASSLFPSTDTQYF.

This clone was observed a single time. The chain employs TRBV19 and TRBJ1-1; TRBD1 might be the D (5 bases). Germline CDR1 and CDR2: LNHDA and SQIVND (reference sequence). The CDR3 runs 14 residues. V was clipped by 7 bases and J by 2 bases, with 14 bases between them. CDR3 DNA sequence: TGTGCCAGTAACATAGACAGCGCCAACACTGAAGCTTTCTTT. It codes for CASNIDSANTEAFF. The full variable domain, with the rest looked up from reference TRBV19 and TRBJ1-1, is DGGITQSPKYLFRKEGQNVTLSCEQNLNHDAMYWYRQDPGQGLRLIYYSQIVNDFQKGDIAEGYSVSREKKESFPLTVTSAQKNPTAFYLCASNIDSANTEAFFGQGTRLTVV.